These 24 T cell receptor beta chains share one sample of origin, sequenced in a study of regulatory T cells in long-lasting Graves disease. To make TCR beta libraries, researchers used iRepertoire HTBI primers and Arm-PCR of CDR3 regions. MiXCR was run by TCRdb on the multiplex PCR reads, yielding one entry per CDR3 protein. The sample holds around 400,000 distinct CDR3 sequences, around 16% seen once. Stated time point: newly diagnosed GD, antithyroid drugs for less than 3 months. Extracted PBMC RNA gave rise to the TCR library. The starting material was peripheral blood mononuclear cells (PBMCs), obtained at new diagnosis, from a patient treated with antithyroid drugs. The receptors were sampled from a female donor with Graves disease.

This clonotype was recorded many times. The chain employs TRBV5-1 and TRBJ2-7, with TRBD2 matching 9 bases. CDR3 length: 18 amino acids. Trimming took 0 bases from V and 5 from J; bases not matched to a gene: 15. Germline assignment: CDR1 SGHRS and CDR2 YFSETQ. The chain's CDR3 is CASSLAGSGRISPHEQYF. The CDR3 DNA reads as TGCGCCAGCAGCTTGGCCGGTAGCGGGAGAATTTCCCCCCACGAGCAGTACTTC. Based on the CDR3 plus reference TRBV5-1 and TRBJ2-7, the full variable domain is KAGVTQTPRYLIKTRGQQVTLSCSPISGHRSVSWYQQTPGQGLQFLFEYFSETQRNKGNFPGRFSGRQFSNSRSEMNVSTLELGDSALYLCASSLAGSGRISPHEQYFGPGTRLTVT.

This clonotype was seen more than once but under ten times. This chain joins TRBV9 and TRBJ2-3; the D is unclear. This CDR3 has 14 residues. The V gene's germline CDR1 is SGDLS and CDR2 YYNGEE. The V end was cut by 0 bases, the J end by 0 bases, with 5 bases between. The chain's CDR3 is CASSVVDSTDTQYF. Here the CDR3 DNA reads TGTGCCAGCAGCGTAGTGGATAGCACAGATACGCAGTATTTT. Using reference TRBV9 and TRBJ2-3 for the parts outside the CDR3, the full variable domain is DSGVTQTPKHLITATGQRVTLRCSPRSGDLSVYWYQQSLDQGLQFLIQYYNGEERAKGNILERFSAQQFPDLHSELNLSSLELGDSALYFCASSVVDSTDTQYFGPGTRLTVL.

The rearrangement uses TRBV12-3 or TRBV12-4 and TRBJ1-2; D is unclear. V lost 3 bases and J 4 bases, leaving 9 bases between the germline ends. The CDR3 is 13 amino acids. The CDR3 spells CASSFPGLYGYTF. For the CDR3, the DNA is TGTGCCAGCAGTTTCCCCGGGCTCTATGGCTACACCTTC.

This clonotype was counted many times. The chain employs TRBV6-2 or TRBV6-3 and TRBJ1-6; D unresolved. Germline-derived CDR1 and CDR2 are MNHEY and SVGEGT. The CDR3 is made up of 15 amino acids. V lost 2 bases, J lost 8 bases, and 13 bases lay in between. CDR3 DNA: TGTGCCAGCAGTTACACCGCGACCGTACATTCACCCCTCCACTTT. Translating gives CASSYTATVHSPLHF.

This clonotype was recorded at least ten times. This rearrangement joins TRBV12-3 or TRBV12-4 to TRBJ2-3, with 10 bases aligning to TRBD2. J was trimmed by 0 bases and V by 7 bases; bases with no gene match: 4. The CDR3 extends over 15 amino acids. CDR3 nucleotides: TGTGCCAGCATACTTAGCGGGGGGAGCACAGATACGCAGTATTTT. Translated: CASILSGGSTDTQYF.

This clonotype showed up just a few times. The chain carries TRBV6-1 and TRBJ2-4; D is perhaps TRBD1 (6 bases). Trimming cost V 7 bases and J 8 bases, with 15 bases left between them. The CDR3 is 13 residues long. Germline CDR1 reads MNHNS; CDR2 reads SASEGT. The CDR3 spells CASKRTGQDIQYF. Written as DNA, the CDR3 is TGTGCCAGCAAGCGTACAGGGCAAGACATTCAGTACTTC.

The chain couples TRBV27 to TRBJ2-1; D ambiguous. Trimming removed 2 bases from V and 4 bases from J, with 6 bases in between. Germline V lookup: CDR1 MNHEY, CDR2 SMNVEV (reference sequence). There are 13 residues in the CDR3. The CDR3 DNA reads TGTGCCAGCAGTTTAACCAGATACAATGAGCAGTTCTTC. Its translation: CASSLTRYNEQFF.

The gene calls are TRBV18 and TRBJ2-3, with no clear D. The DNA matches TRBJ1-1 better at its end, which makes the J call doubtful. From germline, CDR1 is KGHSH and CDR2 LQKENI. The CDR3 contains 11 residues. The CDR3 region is CASSLRYGAFF. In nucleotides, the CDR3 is TGTGCCAGCTCACTGCGCTATGGAGCTTTCTTT.

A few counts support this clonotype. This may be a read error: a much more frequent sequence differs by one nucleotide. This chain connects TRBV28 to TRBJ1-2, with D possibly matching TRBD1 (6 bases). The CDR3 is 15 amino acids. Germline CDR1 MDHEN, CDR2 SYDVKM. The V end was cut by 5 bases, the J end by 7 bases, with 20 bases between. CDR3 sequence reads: CASSEADRRPCGYTF. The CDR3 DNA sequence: TGTGCCAGCAGTGAAGCGGACAGAAGACCGTGTGGCTACACCTTC.

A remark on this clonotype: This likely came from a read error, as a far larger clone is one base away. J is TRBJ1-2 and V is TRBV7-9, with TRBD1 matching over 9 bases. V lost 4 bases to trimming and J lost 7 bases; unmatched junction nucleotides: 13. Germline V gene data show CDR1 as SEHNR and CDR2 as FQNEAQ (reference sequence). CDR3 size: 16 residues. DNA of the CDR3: TGTGCCAGCAGCTCGCTAAAGGACAGGGGTTTCTGTGGCTACACCTTC. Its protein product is CASSSLKDRGFCGYTF.

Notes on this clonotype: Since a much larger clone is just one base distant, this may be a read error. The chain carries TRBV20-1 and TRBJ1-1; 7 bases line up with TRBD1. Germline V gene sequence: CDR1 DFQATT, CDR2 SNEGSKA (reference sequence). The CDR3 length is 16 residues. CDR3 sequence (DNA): TGCAGTGCTAGACACACCGCCTGGGACAGCAACACTGAAGCTCTCTTT. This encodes CSARHTAWDSNTEALF.

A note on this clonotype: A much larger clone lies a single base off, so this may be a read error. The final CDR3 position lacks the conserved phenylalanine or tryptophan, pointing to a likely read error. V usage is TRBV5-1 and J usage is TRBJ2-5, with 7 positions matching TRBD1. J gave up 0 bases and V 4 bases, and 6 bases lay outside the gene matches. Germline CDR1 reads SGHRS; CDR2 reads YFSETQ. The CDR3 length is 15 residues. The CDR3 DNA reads TGCGCCAGCAGCAGAATTGGACAGGACCAAGAGACCCAGTACTCC. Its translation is CASSRIGQDQETQYS.

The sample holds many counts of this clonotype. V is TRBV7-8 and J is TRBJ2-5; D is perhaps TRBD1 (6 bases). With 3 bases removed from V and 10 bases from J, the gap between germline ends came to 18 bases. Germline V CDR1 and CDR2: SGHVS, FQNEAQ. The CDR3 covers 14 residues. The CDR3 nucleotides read TGTGCCAGCAGCTTCGGGTCCCAGGGGAAGGACCAGTACTTC. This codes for CASSFGSQGKDQYF.

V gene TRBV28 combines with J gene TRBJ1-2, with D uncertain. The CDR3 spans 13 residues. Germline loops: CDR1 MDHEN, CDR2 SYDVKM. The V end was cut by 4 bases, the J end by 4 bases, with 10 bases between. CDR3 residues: CASSSVEGYGYTF. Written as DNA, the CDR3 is TGTGCCAGCAGTTCCGTCGAAGGCTATGGCTACACCTTC.

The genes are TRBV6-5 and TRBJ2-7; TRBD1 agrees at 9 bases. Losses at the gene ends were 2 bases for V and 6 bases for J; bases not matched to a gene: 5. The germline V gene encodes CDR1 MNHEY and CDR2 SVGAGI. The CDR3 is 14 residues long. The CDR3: CASSYNRGHGEQYF. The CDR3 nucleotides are TGTGCCAGCAGTTACAACAGGGGGCATGGCGAGCAGTACTTC.

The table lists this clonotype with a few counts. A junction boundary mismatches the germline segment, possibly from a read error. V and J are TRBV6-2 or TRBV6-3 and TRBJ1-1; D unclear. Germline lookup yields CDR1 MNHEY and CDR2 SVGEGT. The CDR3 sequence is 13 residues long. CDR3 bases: TGTGCCAGCAGTGAATGGTTGGGCACTGGAGCTTTCTTT. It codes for CASSEWLGTGAFF.

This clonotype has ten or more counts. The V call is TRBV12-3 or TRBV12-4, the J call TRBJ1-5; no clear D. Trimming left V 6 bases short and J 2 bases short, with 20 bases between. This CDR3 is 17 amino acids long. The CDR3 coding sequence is TGTGCCAGCAGCCTTGACGTTCGGGGAGAGGGCAATCAGCCCCAGCATTTT. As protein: CASSLDVRGEGNQPQHF.

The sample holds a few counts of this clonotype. CDR3 coding DNA: TGTGCCAGCAGTTATAACTGGGGGCCGGGGGCGGGGGACACAGATACGCAGTATTTT. Protein sequence: CASSYNWGPGAGDTDTQYF. The chain recombines TRBV2 with TRBJ2-3; a possible D gene is TRBD2 (7 bases). Trimming took 5 bases from V and 2 from J, leaving 26 bases between them. CDR1 SNHLY and CDR2 FYNNEI come from the germline V gene. The CDR3 runs to 19 residues. Together with reference TRBV2 and TRBJ2-3, the CDR3 gives the full variable domain: EPEVTQTPSHQVTQMGQEVILRCVPISNHLYFYWYRQILGQKVEFLVSFYNNEISEKSEIFDDQFSVERPDGSNFTLKIRSTKLEDSAMYFCASSYNWGPGAGDTDTQYFGPGTRLTVL.

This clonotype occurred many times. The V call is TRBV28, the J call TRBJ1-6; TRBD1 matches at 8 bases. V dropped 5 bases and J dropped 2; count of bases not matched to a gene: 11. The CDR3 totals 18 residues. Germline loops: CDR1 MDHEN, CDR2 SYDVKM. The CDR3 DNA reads TGTGCCAGCAGTCCCCCTATCGGACAGGGTACCTATAATTCACCCCTCCACTTT. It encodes CASSPPIGQGTYNSPLHF.

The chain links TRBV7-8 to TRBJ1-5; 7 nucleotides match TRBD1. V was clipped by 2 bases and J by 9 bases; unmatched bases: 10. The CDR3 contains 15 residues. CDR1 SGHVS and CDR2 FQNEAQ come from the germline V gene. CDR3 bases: TGTGCCAGCAGCTTATTTCACGACAGGGTGATGCCCCAGCATTTT. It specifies CASSLFHDRVMPQHF.

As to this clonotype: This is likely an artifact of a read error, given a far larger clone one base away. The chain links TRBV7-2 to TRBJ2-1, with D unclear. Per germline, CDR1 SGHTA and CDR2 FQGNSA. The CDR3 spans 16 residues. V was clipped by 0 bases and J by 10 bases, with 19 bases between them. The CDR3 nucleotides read TGTGCCAGCAGCTTAGCGGTATTCGCCCCCACCTACGAGCAGTTCTTC. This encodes CASSLAVFAPTYEQFF.

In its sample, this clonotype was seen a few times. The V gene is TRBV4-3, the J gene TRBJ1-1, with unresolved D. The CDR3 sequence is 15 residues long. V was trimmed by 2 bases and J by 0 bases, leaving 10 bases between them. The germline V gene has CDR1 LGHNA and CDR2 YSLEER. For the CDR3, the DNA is TGCGCCAGCAGCCAAAACGGGGTAATGAACACTGAAGCTTTCTTT. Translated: CASSQNGVMNTEAFF.

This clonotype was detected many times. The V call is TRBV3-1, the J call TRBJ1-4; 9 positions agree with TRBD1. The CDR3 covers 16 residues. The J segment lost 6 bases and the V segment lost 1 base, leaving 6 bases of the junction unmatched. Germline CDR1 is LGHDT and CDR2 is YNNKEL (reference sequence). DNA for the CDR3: TGTGCCAGCAGCCAAGCTACCGGGACAGGGCATGAAAAACTGTTTTTT. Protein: CASSQATGTGHEKLFF. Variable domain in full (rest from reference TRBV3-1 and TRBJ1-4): DTAVSQTPKYLVTQMGNDKSIKCEQNLGHDTMYWYKQDSKKFLKIMFSYNNKELIINETVPNRFSPKSPDKAHLNLHINSLELGDSAVYFCASSQATGTGHEKLFFGSGTQLSVL.

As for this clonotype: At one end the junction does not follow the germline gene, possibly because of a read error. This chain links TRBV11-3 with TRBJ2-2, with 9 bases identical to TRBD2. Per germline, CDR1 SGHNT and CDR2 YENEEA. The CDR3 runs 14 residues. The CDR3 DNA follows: TGTGCCAGCCGAGGTAGCGGGAGTACCGGGAAGCTGTTTTTT. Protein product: CASRGSGSTGKLFF.